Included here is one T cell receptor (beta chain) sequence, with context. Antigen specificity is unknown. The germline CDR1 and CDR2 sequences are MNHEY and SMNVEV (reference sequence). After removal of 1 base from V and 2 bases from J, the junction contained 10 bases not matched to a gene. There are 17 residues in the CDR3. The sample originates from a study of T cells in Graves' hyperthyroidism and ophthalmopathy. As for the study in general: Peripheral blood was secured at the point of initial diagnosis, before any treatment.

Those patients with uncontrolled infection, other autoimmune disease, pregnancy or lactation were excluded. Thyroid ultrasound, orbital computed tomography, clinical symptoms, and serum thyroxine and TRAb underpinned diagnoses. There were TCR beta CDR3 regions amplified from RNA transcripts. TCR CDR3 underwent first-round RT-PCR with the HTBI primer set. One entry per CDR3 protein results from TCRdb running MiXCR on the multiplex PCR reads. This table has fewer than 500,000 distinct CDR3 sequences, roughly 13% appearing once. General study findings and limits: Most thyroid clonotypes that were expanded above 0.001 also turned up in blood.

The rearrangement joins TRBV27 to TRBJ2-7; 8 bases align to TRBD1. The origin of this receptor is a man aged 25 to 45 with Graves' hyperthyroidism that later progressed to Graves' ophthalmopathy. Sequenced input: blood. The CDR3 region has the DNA TGTGCCAGCAGTTTATTAGGTTCGGGGACAGGAACCTACGAGCAGTACTTC. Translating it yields CASSLLGSGTGTYEQYF.